A single sample is the source of the 2 T cell receptor beta chains below, sequenced in a study of shared clonotypes between healthy human individuals. Some clones are missing from TCRdb's copy, which holds only in-frame ones; the method was immunoSEQ multiplex PCR. The sample yields about 690,000 clones, 90% seen once. Sequencing input: memory CD8+ T cells from PBMCs. The sample's subset: CD45RO+ cells pooled with CCR7-negative TemRA cells. The receptors were gathered from a man younger than 35 in good health. Some clones in this sample may be carry-over from other donors' samples.

The genes are TRBV27 and TRBJ1-5, with TRBD1 as a possible D gene (5 bases). The germline V gene encodes CDR1 MNHEY and CDR2 SMNVEV (reference sequence). This CDR3 has 13 residues. With 4 bases removed from V and 7 bases from J, the gap between germline ends came to 11 bases. The CDR3 DNA reads TGTGCCAGCAGTTATGGGGCGGGCCAGCCCCAGCATTTT. It is translated as CASSYGAGQPQHF.

V and J are TRBV5-6 and TRBJ2-7; D ambiguous. The CDR3 covers 15 residues. Trimming took 0 bases from V and 2 from J, leaving 12 bases between them. Looked up from germline, CDR1 is SGHDT and CDR2 is YYEEEE. CDR3 region: CASSLGAQYPYEQYF. The CDR3 nucleotides are TGTGCCAGCAGCTTGGGGGCACAATACCCCTACGAGCAGTACTTC. The full variable domain, rest sourced from reference TRBV5-6 and TRBJ2-7, is DAGVTQSPTHLIKTRGQQVTLRCSPKSGHDTVSWYQQALGQGPQFIFQYYEEEERQRGNFPDRFSGHQFPNYSSELNVNALLLGDSALYLCASSLGAQYPYEQYFGPGTRLTVT.